The 5 T cell receptor beta chains below were found in one sample sequenced in a study of cytomegalovirus exposure and HLA in healthy donors. The PCR made use of 60 Vbeta and 13 Jbeta primers. Assay: immunoSEQ multiplex PCR; the TCRdb copy retains only in-frame clones and omits some. The sample has approximately 290,000 clones, approximately 80% seen once. The sequenced sample was PBMCs. Receptors originate from a girl aged 2 to 9 in good health and CMV-seronegative.

CDR3 DNA: TGTGCCAGTAGTCGCACGGACTCGGAGACCCAGTACTTC. Protein product: CASSRTDSETQYF. The gene calls are TRBV19 and TRBJ2-5, with D maybe TRBD2 (5 bases). This CDR3 region has 13 residues. The germline V gene encodes CDR1 LNHDA and CDR2 SQIVND (reference sequence). Deletions cut 5 bases from V and 5 bases from J, with 12 bases between.

This clone was seen a few times. This rearrangement joins TRBV12-1 to TRBJ1-6; the tabulated D call, TRBD1, remains unverified against the DNA. TRBV12-1 is recorded as a pseudogene. There are 15 residues in the CDR3. CDR3 residues: CASNLVSGILSPLHF. In DNA form, the CDR3 reads TGTGCCAGCAACTTAGTATCAGGAATTTTGTCACCCCTCCACTTT.

V usage is TRBV27 and J usage is TRBJ1-2; 7 bases align to TRBD1. CDR1 is MNHEY and CDR2 is SMNVEV in the germline V gene (reference sequence). The CDR3 runs 14 residues. The trim removed 5 bases at V and 2 bases at J, leaving 5 bases unmatched. CDR3 bases: TGTGCCAGCAGTCCCGAACAGGGGAACTATGGCTACACCTTC. Translated: CASSPEQGNYGYTF.

The chain joins TRBV9 to TRBJ1-1; D gene uncertain. CDR3 length: 12 amino acids. V shed 4 bases and J shed 3 bases, with 7 bases lying between them. Germline CDR1 reads SGDLS; CDR2 reads YYNGEE. CDR3 DNA: TGTGCCAGCAGCTCCGGTGACACTGAAGCTTTCTTT. As protein: CASSSGDTEAFF.

This clone occurred a few times. The CDR3 DNA follows: TGTGCCAGCAGCGGACCGGGACAGGGACACTATGGCTACACCTTC. As protein: CASSGPGQGHYGYTF. The chain carries TRBV11-2 and TRBJ1-2; TRBD1 agrees at 9 bases. Unmatched junction bases numbered 7, after V lost 5 bases and J lost 3 bases. Per the germline V gene, CDR1 is SGHAT and CDR2 is FQNNGV. The CDR3 covers 15 residues.